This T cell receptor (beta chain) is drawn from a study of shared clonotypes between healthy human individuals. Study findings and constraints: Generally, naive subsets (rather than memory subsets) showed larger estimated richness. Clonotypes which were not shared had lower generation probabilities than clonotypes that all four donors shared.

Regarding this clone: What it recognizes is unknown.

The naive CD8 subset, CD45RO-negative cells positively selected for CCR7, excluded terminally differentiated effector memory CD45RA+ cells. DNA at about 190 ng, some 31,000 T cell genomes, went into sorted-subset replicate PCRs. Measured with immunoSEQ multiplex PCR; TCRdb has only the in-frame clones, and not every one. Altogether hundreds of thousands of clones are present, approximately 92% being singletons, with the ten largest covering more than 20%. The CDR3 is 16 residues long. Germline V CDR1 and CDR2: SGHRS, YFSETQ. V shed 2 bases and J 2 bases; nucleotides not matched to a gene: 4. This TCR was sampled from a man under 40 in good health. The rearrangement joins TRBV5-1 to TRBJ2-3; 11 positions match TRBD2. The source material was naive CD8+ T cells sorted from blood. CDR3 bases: TGCGCCAGCAGCTTCCTTAGCGGGGGGGACACAGATACGCAGTATTTT. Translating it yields CASSFLSGGDTDTQYF. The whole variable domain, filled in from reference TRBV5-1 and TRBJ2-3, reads KAGVTQTPRYLIKTRGQQVTLSCSPISGHRSVSWYQQTPGQGLQFLFEYFSETQRNKGNFPGRFSGRQFSNSRSEMNVSTLELGDSALYLCASSFLSGGDTDTQYFGPGTRLTVL.